These 10 T cell receptor beta chains originate from one sample sequenced in a study of cytomegalovirus exposure and HLA in healthy donors. The PCR had 60 Vbeta and 13 Jbeta primers. Using immunoSEQ multiplex PCR, the repertoire was profiled, and TCRdb retains in-frame clones only, with some absent. In the table there are 140,000 to 150,000 clones, around 75% of which are singletons. The source material was PBMCs. The receptors derive from a man aged 55 to 70 in good health and CMV-seronegative.

V usage is TRBV5-6 and J usage is TRBJ1-2; TRBD1 aligns across 7 bases. V was pared by 4 bases and J by 3 bases, with 9 bases of the junction left unmatched. Germline CDR1 SGHDT, CDR2 YYEEEE. The CDR3 consists of 15 residues. The CDR3 spells CASSPEGQIYYGYTF. DNA for the CDR3: TGTGCCAGCAGCCCCGAGGGACAGATCTACTATGGCTACACCTTC.

The chain employs TRBV6-1 and TRBJ2-7, with a weak D call TRBD1 (5 bases). Trimming cost V 7 bases and J 2 bases, with 9 bases left between them. CDR3 length: 12 amino acids. The germline V gene has CDR1 MNHNS and CDR2 SASEGT. CDR3 coding DNA: TGTGCCAGCAAACAGGCAACCTACGAGCAGTACTTC. This sequence encodes CASKQATYEQYF.

The chain joins TRBV19 to TRBJ1-1; weak D call: TRBD1 (5 bases). The CDR3 totals 12 residues. CDR1 LNHDA and CDR2 SQIVND come from the germline V gene (reference sequence). V was clipped by 3 bases and J by 7 bases, with 9 bases between them. CDR3 nucleotides: TGTGCCAGTAGTATGGGGCTGAGTGAAGCTTTCTTT. It specifies CASSMGLSEAFF.

The J gene is TRBJ2-5, the V gene TRBV25-1; no definite D call. The end of the DNA is better explained by TRBJ2-7, so the J call may be wrong. In germline, CDR1 is MGHDK, CDR2 SYGVNS. The CDR3 is made up of 12 amino acids. The DNA of the CDR3 is TGTGCCAGCAGTGAAAGCCGGTACGAGCAGTACTTC. It is translated as CASSESRYEQYF.

The CDR3 nucleotides read TGTGCCAGCAGTGAAGAAGCCCCATCCTTCCCCGACTACAATGAGCAGTTCTTC. Translated: CASSEEAPSFPDYNEQFF. This chain joins TRBV6-1 and TRBJ2-1; no firm D call. Germline lookup yields CDR1 MNHNS and CDR2 SASEGT. The length of the CDR3 is 18 residues. Trimming took 1 base from V and 3 from J, leaving 19 bases between them.

The V gene is TRBV7-9, the J gene TRBJ1-2; TRBD1 is a possible D gene (5 bases). CDR3 size: 13 residues. The germline CDR1 and CDR2 sequences are SEHNR and FQNEAQ (reference sequence). V lost 5 bases and J lost 2, with 9 bases in between. The CDR3 here is CASSHGQNYGYTF. For the CDR3, the DNA is TGTGCCAGCAGCCATGGACAAAACTATGGCTACACCTTC.

This clone was observed a handful of times. The chain couples TRBV15 to TRBJ2-7, with D tentatively TRBD2 (5 bases). V was trimmed by 0 bases and J by 6 bases, leaving 18 bases between them. Germline V lookup: CDR1 LNHNV, CDR2 YYDKDF (reference sequence). This CDR3 is built from 16 residues. In nucleotides, the CDR3 is TGTGCCACCAGCAGAGATCCCGGGATTACGGGTTCCGAGCAGTACTTC. It yields the protein CATSRDPGITGSEQYF.

This clone occurred once. CDR3 residues: CASSYSGSPDEKLFF. CDR3 DNA: TGTGCCAGCAGTTACTCGGGCAGCCCGGATGAAAAACTGTTTTTT. The V call is TRBV6-5, the J call TRBJ1-4; D remains ambiguous. The CDR3 is 15 residues long. Looked up from germline, CDR1 is MNHEY and CDR2 is SVGAGI. Between the trimmed V and J ends, which lost 0 bases and 6 bases, there was a span of 11 bases.

The chain uses TRBV5-1 and TRBJ2-7; 7 bases agree with TRBD1. J gave up 3 bases and V 1 base, and 13 bases lay outside the gene matches. The germline gives CDR1 SGHRS, CDR2 YFSETQ. CDR3 length: 17 amino acids. The CDR3 DNA reads as TGCGCCAGCAGCTTGTCTGTCTTGACGAGACAGGGCTACGAGCAGTACTTC. Its protein product is CASSLSVLTRQGYEQYF.

The rearrangement links TRBV21-1 to TRBJ2-3; the listed D gene, TRBD2, was not tested against the DNA. TRBV21-1 is a pseudogene segment. This CDR3 region has 17 residues. CDR3: CASSKASGRASTDTQYF. In DNA, the CDR3 is TGTGCCAGCAGCAAGGCTAGCGGGAGGGCTAGCACAGATACGCAGTATTTT.